Each of the 14 T cell receptor beta chains below was sequenced from the same sample in a study of T cell responses to AZD1222 COVID-19 vaccine. Profiled with immunoSEQ multiplex PCR; TCRdb holds only in-frame clones, not every one. In the table there are fewer than 200,000 clones, 94% of which are singletons. Sequenced material: peripheral blood, taken 28 days after the second AZD1222 dose. The source is an adult who received the AZD1222 COVID-19 vaccine.

The rearrangement joins TRBV18 to TRBJ1-5; TRBD1 aligns across 9 bases. J lost 0 bases, V lost 4 bases, and 4 bases had no gene match. This CDR3 has 16 residues. Germline lookup yields CDR1 KGHSH and CDR2 LQKENI. The CDR3 DNA reads TGTGCCAGCTCACAACAGGGGGCGAGTAGCAATCAGCCCCAGCATTTT. Amino acids: CASSQQGASSNQPQHF.

Written as DNA, the CDR3 is TGTGCCAGCAGTTTCAGGGGGAGCTCCTATAATTCACCCCTCCACTTT. Amino acids: CASSFRGSSYNSPLHF. This chain uses TRBV11-2 with TRBJ1-6; TRBD1 aligns across 7 bases. This CDR3 comprises 16 residues. Germline V gene data show CDR1 as SGHAT and CDR2 as FQNNGV. The J segment lost 0 bases and the V segment lost 6 bases, leaving 5 bases of the junction unmatched.

The V call is TRBV6-5, the J call TRBJ1-5, with TRBD1 matching 8 bases. The CDR3 has 14 amino acids. Germline V gene lookup returns CDR1 MNHEY and CDR2 SVGAGI. J gave up 3 bases and V 6 bases, and 4 bases lay outside the gene matches. This CDR3 is CASSRDRNNQPQHF. In DNA, the CDR3 is TGTGCCAGCAGCCGGGACAGGAACAATCAGCCCCAGCATTTT.

V is TRBV4-1 and J is TRBJ2-2, with a possible D match to TRBD2 (5 bases). CDR1 is MGHRA, CDR2 YSYEKL, per germline. Between the trimmed V and J ends, which lost 1 base and 3 bases, there was a span of 12 bases. The length of the CDR3 is 16 residues. The CDR3 is CASSQVYGMDTGELFF. The DNA of the CDR3 is TGCGCCAGCAGCCAAGTATACGGGATGGACACCGGGGAGCTGTTTTTT.

The chain couples TRBV7-2 to TRBJ1-5; D unclear. This CDR3 spans 13 amino acids. CDR1 is SGHTA, CDR2 FQGNSA, per germline. Deletions cut 1 base from V and 9 bases from J, with 10 bases between. The CDR3 protein is CASSLEFAGPQHF. The CDR3 coding sequence is TGTGCCAGCAGCTTAGAGTTCGCGGGGCCCCAGCATTTT.

This clone was observed once. The chain has TRBV7-6 and TRBJ1-3, with TRBD1 identical over 11 bases. The CDR3 extends over 17 amino acids. V lost 3 bases to trimming and J lost 4 bases; unmatched junction nucleotides: 8. Per the germline V gene, CDR1 is SGHVS and CDR2 is FNYEAQ. In DNA form, the CDR3 reads TGTGCCAGCAGCTTTTTTGGACAGGGGGCGTTGGGAAACACCATATATTTT. Translating gives CASSFFGQGALGNTIYF.

The chain joins TRBV11-1 to TRBJ2-1, with TRBD2 matching 10 bases. Trimming cost V 5 bases and J 5 bases; bases outside gene matches: 6. This CDR3 has 15 amino acids. In germline, CDR1 is SGHAT, CDR2 FQDESV (reference sequence). The chain's CDR3 is CASSHGLAENNEQFF. For the CDR3, the DNA is TGTGCCAGCAGCCACGGACTAGCGGAGAACAATGAGCAGTTCTTC.

This sequence joins TRBV4-1 and TRBJ1-1; D may be TRBD1 (6 bases). The CDR3 length is 17 residues. V gave up 0 bases and J gave up 1 base, with 15 bases separating them. The germline V gene encodes CDR1 MGHRA and CDR2 YSYEKL. CDR3 DNA sequence: TGCGCCAGCAGCCAAGACCTCGGACAGATGCAGAACACTGAAGCTTTCTTT. Translation: CASSQDLGQMQNTEAFF.

CDR3 in DNA: TGTGCCAGCAGCTTGTCTTCTATTAACAGGGGCTATGGCTACACCTTC. It encodes CASSLSSINRGYGYTF. The chain joins TRBV11-2 to TRBJ1-2; TRBD1 agrees at 7 bases. The J segment lost 4 bases and the V segment lost 3 bases, leaving 11 bases of the junction unmatched. Germline loops: CDR1 SGHAT, CDR2 FQNNGV. The CDR3 totals 16 residues. Using reference TRBV11-2 and TRBJ1-2 for the parts outside the CDR3, the full variable domain is EAGVAQSPRYKIIEKRQSVAFWCNPISGHATLYWYQQILGQGPKLLIQFQNNGVVDDSQLPKDRFSAERLKGVDSTLKIQPAKLEDSAVYLCASSLSSINRGYGYTFGSGTRLTVV.

Only one count was recorded for this clone. The chain is built from TRBV6-5 and TRBJ2-7; 9 nucleotides match TRBD1. V gave up 6 bases and J gave up 3 bases; unmatched junction bases: 9. CDR3 size: 15 residues. The V gene's germline CDR1 is MNHEY and CDR2 SVGAGI. CDR3 bases: TGTGCCAGCAGCCGGCCGGGACAGGGAATCTACGAGCAGTACTTC. Encoded protein: CASSRPGQGIYEQYF.

The J gene is TRBJ1-2, the V gene TRBV19, with 9 bases aligning to TRBD1. With V trimmed by 3 bases and J by 3 bases, 5 bases remained unmatched. Germline assignment: CDR1 LNHDA and CDR2 SQIVND (reference sequence). The CDR3 totals 15 residues. CDR3 amino acids: CASSMTTGGDYGYTF. DNA for the CDR3: TGTGCCAGTAGTATGACCACAGGGGGCGACTATGGCTACACCTTC.

The chain couples TRBV2 to TRBJ1-3; TRBD1 is a possible D gene (5 bases). Per germline, CDR1 SNHLY and CDR2 FYNNEI. This CDR3 comprises 15 residues. Deletions cut 4 bases from V and 8 bases from J, with 18 bases between. This CDR3 reads CASSVGTLGPDTIYF. DNA for the CDR3: TGTGCCAGCAGTGTGGGGACCTTAGGACCTGACACCATATATTTT.

This clone is a singleton in its sample. This sequence joins TRBV28 and TRBJ1-2; D ambiguous. The CDR3 covers 11 residues. The germline V and J ends were trimmed by 7 bases and 4 bases, with 7 bases remaining between them. Germline V gene data show CDR1 as MDHEN and CDR2 as SYDVKM. The CDR3 sequence: CASTAFYGYTF. CDR3 bases: TGTGCCAGCACCGCCTTCTATGGCTACACCTTC.

The chain joins TRBV11-2 to TRBJ2-7; weak D call: TRBD2 (5 bases). Germline values: CDR1 SGHAT, CDR2 FQNNGV. The V and J ends lost 0 bases and 2 bases respectively, with 14 bases between them. The CDR3 runs 16 residues. The CDR3 loop reads CASSLDPPPRAYEQYF. The CDR3 DNA is TGTGCCAGCAGCTTAGATCCCCCGCCGAGGGCCTACGAGCAGTACTTC. The full variable domain, completed using reference TRBV11-2 and TRBJ2-7, is EAGVAQSPRYKIIEKRQSVAFWCNPISGHATLYWYQQILGQGPKLLIQFQNNGVVDDSQLPKDRFSAERLKGVDSTLKIQPAKLEDSAVYLCASSLDPPPRAYEQYFGPGTRLTVT.